These 13 T cell receptor beta chains share one sample of origin, sequenced in a study of T cell repertoires in cytomegalovirus infection. TCRdb redid the calling of the reads with MiXCR, one entry per CDR3 protein. The table shows about 400,000 distinct CDR3 sequences, with approximately 18% occurring only once. What was sequenced was PBMCs. The receptor source for this set is a human donor in good health (CMV status not recorded). Some clones in this sample may be carry-over from other donors' samples.

There are a few counts of this clonotype. V and J are TRBV7-2 and TRBJ2-1; 12 bases are a match to TRBD2. Germline V gene sequence: CDR1 SGHTA, CDR2 FQGNSA. The trim removed 0 bases at V and 6 bases at J, leaving 3 bases unmatched. CDR3 length: 16 amino acids. CDR3 nucleotides: TGTGCCAGCAGCTTAGCGGGACTAGCGGGCAGCAATGAGCAGTTCTTC. Protein product: CASSLAGLAGSNEQFF.

This clonotype was recorded at least ten times. V gene TRBV7-2 combines with J gene TRBJ1-2; D is uncertain. The ends were cut back, 6 bases at V and 10 bases at J, with 15 bases in the middle. CDR3 length: 12 residues. Germline assignment: CDR1 SGHTA and CDR2 FQGNSA. CDR3 sequence reads: CASREAARNYTF. The DNA for the CDR3 is TGTGCCAGCAGAGAAGCGGCCCGGAACTACACCTTC.

This clonotype was seen a few times. The gene calls are TRBV28 and TRBJ1-2; D gene unclear. Looked up from germline, CDR1 is MDHEN and CDR2 is SYDVKM. This CDR3 is 16 amino acids long. Trimming removed 6 bases at V and 2 bases at J, with 19 bases between. The CDR3 loop is CASRNLVGRQNYGYTF. DNA of the CDR3: TGTGCCAGCAGAAACCTTGTGGGCAGGCAAAACTATGGCTACACCTTC.

This clonotype was counted ten times or more. V is TRBV12-3 or TRBV12-4 and J is TRBJ2-7; D perhaps matches TRBD2 (7 bases). The CDR3 extends over 14 amino acids. Trimming took 7 bases from V and 2 from J, leaving 15 bases between them. The DNA for the CDR3 is TGTGCCAGCACCAAAAGGGGGGGGGCCTACGAGCAGTACTTC. Translating gives CASTKRGGAYEQYF.

This clonotype has a handful of counts. Here the CDR3 DNA reads TGTGCCACCAGTGATCGCAGCGTATTAGGAGACACCGGGGAGCTGTTTTTT. Its protein is CATSDRSVLGDTGELFF. The rearrangement links TRBV24-1 to TRBJ2-2; no definite D call. The germline V gene has CDR1 KGHDR and CDR2 SFDVKD. V lost 3 bases to trimming and J lost 3 bases, with 16 bases between them. The CDR3 loop spans 17 amino acids.

The chain has TRBV6-2 or TRBV6-3 and TRBJ2-1; TRBD2 might be the D (6 bases). From germline, CDR1 is MNHEY and CDR2 SVGEGT. Trimming removed 6 bases at V and 4 bases at J, with 19 bases between. The CDR3 has 16 residues. The CDR3 DNA reads as TGTGCCAGCAGACCCGCGGGGTACGGGGTTTACAATGAGCAGTTCTTC. It specifies CASRPAGYGVYNEQFF.

In its sample, this clonotype was seen a few times. The chain employs TRBV5-5 and TRBJ1-4; no clear D. The V and J ends lost 0 bases and 6 bases respectively, with 12 bases between them. Looked up from germline, CDR1 is SGHKS and CDR2 is YYEKEE (reference sequence). CDR3 length equals 15 residues. The CDR3 loop reads CASSLVAGGYEKLFF. CDR3 nucleotides: TGTGCCAGCAGCTTGGTCGCGGGCGGCTATGAAAAACTGTTTTTT.

This clonotype was observed at least ten times. The CDR3 sequence is CASSFAQENSPLHF. The DNA for the CDR3 is TGTGCCAGCAGCTTTGCCCAGGAAAATTCACCCCTCCACTTT. The chain couples TRBV7-8 to TRBJ1-6; D gene unclear. Trimming cost V 3 bases and J 7 bases, with 10 bases left between them. Germline loops: CDR1 SGHVS, CDR2 FQNEAQ. The CDR3 has 14 residues.

V gene TRBV6-2 or TRBV6-3 combines with J gene TRBJ1-5; D is ambiguous. Trimming cost V 6 bases and J 4 bases, with 13 bases left between them. The CDR3 loop spans 14 amino acids. The germline V gene has CDR1 MNHEY and CDR2 SVGEGT. CDR3 nucleotide sequence: TGTGCCAGCAGCAAGGCAAGATATAATCAGCCCCAGCATTTT. This codes for CASSKARYNQPQHF.

The rearrangement uses TRBV20-1 and TRBJ2-7; the match to TRBD1 covers 8 bases. The trim removed 0 bases at V and 2 bases at J, leaving 9 bases unmatched. The CDR3 spans 16 residues. From germline, CDR1 is DFQATT and CDR2 SNEGSKA (reference sequence). The CDR3 spells CSARDPSAGGTYEQYF. In DNA form, the CDR3 reads TGCAGTGCTAGAGATCCGTCGGCAGGGGGCACCTACGAGCAGTACTTC.

V usage is TRBV12-3 or TRBV12-4 and J usage is TRBJ2-3; TRBD1 aligns across 8 bases. J gave up 4 bases and V 3 bases, and 6 bases lay outside the gene matches. The CDR3 spans 15 residues. The CDR3 region is CASSLDRVGPDTQYF. The DNA of the CDR3 is TGTGCCAGCAGTTTGGACAGGGTTGGGCCAGATACGCAGTATTTT.

This clonotype was seen only a few times. The V and J genes are TRBV24-1 and TRBJ2-7; D gene unclear. CDR1 is KGHDR, CDR2 SFDVKD, per germline. V lost 0 bases and J 1 base, leaving 18 bases between the germline ends. There are 18 residues in the CDR3. CDR3 amino acids: CATSDLHSVAMGSYEQYF. The CDR3 DNA reads as TGTGCCACCAGTGATTTGCATTCGGTGGCCATGGGGTCCTACGAGCAGTACTTC.

In its sample, this clonotype was seen many times. The genes are TRBV7-2 and TRBJ2-3; TRBD2 agrees at 13 bases. V gave up 5 bases and J gave up 3 bases; unmatched junction bases: 5. Germline CDR1 is SGHTA and CDR2 is FQGNSA. CDR3 length: 16 residues. The CDR3 sequence: CASSRLAGGPTDTQYF. Written as DNA, the CDR3 is TGTGCCAGCAGCCGACTAGCGGGGGGTCCTACAGATACGCAGTATTTT.